This TCR beta chain was identified during a study of control samples from healthy donors and cancer patients. Sequencing was performed with immunoSEQ multiplex PCR; in TCRdb, only in-frame clones are kept and a portion is missing. Of 90,000 or so clones in the sample, around four fifths were seen once. Germline CDR1 reads SGHTA; CDR2 reads FQGTGA. J lost 2 bases, V lost 1 base, and 1 base had no gene match. This CDR3 has 15 amino acids. This clone was observed once. Sequenced sample: blood. This TCR came from a man younger than 45 in good health. The chain joins TRBV7-3 to TRBJ2-2; 7 nucleotides line up with TRBD2. The CDR3 nucleotides read TGTGCCAGCAGCTTAAGCGGGGGTAACACCGGGGAGCTGTTTTTT. This gives the protein CASSLSGGNTGELFF. Variable domain in full (rest from reference TRBV7-3 and TRBJ2-2): GAGVSQTPSNKVTEKGKYVELRCDPISGHTALYWYRQSLGQGPEFLIYFQGTGAADDSGLPNDRFFAVRPEGSVSTLKIQRTERGDSAVYLCASSLSGGNTGELFFGEGSRLTVL.